The rows below give T cell receptor beta chains drawn from one sample of a study of T cell responses to AZD1222 COVID-19 vaccine. Data came from immunoSEQ multiplex PCR; TCRdb stores just in-frame clones and leaves some out. The sample records over 75,000 clones, roughly nine tenths being singletons. Specimen: peripheral blood, collected on day 0 of AZD1222 vaccination. These TCRs come from an adult in good health. Both conserved end residues are part of each CDR3. D genes are given only for firm matches. Rows may omit the clone size; those that give it use once, few, many or a size class.

CASSIDRGNTEAFF	TGTGCCAGTAGTATAGATCGAGGGAACACTGAAGCTTTCTTT	TRBV19	-	-	TRBJ1-1
CASSWGLAGVDEQFF	TGTGCCAGCAGCTGGGGACTAGCGGGAGTCGATGAGCAGTTCTTC	TRBV7-2	TRBD2	-	TRBJ2-1
CSVEVVGTSGAPRSHTQYF	TGCAGCGTTGAAGTTGTGGGGACTAGCGGGGCCCCCCGGTCCCATACGCAGTATTTT	TRBV29-1	TRBD2	-	TRBJ2-3
CASGLGTGVSPLHF	TGTGCTAGTGGTTTGGGGACAGGGGTTTCACCCCTCCACTTT	TRBV12-5	TRBD1	-	TRBJ1-6
CASSIGASIWYNEQFF	TGTGCCAGTAGTATAGGGGCCTCCATTTGGTACAATGAGCAGTTCTTC	TRBV19	-	-	TRBJ2-1
CASSNRDRGPGEQYF	TGTGCCAGCAGCAACCGGGACAGGGGGCCGGGGGAGCAGTACTTC	TRBV7-9	TRBD1	-	TRBJ2-7
CASSEEDREGQPQHF	TGTGCCAGCAGTGAAGAGGACAGGGAAGGTCAGCCCCAGCATTTT	TRBV2	TRBD1	-	TRBJ1-5
CASRYPGQGAGGYTF	TGTGCCAGCAGGTACCCGGGACAGGGGGCTGGTGGCTACACCTTC	TRBV6-6	TRBD1	-	TRBJ1-2
CASSLPKGQGAYGYTF	TGTGCCAGCAGCTTACCAAAAGGACAGGGGGCATATGGCTACACCTTC	TRBV7-2	TRBD1	-	TRBJ1-2
CASSQGAGPTNTEAFF	TGTGCCAGCAGCCAAGGGGCGGGGCCTACGAACACTGAAGCTTTCTTT	TRBV3-1/TRBV3-2	-	-	TRBJ1-1
CASSRTGAANEKLFF	TGTGCCAGCAGTAGAACAGGGGCGGCTAATGAAAAACTGTTTTTT	TRBV27	TRBD1	-	TRBJ1-4
CASSMDRGQPQHF	TGTGCCAGCAGTATGGACAGGGGCCAGCCCCAGCATTTT	TRBV28	TRBD1	-	TRBJ1-5
CASSQDQTRGISPLHF	TGTGCCAGCAGCCAAGACCAAACTCGGGGAATTTCACCCCTCCACTTT	TRBV4-2	-	-	TRBJ1-6
CASRLEPNYGYTF	TGTGCCAGCAGGCTTGAGCCTAACTATGGCTACACCTTC	TRBV5-6	-	-	TRBJ1-2
CASSPAEGSTNEQYF	TGCGCCAGCAGCCCGGCAGAGGGGTCCACCAACGAGCAGTACTTC	TRBV5-1	-	once	TRBJ2-7
CASSLREGYEQYF	TGCGCCAGCAGCTTGAGAGAAGGGTACGAGCAGTACTTC	TRBV5-1	-	-	TRBJ2-7
CAISGGGGLTDTQYF	TGTGCCATCAGTGGAGGAGGCGGACTCACAGATACGCAGTATTTT	TRBV10-3	-	-	TRBJ2-3
CASSPTHTWETQYF	TGTGCCAGCAGTCCAACACATACTTGGGAGACCCAGTACTTC	TRBV27	-	-	TRBJ2-5
CASSSPAQARQPQHF	TGTGCCAGCAGTTCCCCAGCCCAGGCTCGTCAGCCCCAGCATTTT	TRBV28	-	-	TRBJ1-5
CASSTTWDARGYGYTF	TGTGCCAGTAGTACGACTTGGGACGCGAGGGGCTATGGCTACACCTTC	TRBV19	-	-	TRBJ1-2
CATSRAQEVNEQFF	TGTGCCACCAGCAGAGCACAGGAGGTCAATGAGCAGTTCTTC	TRBV15	-	-	TRBJ2-1
CSAGGGTEAFF	TGCAGTGCCGGGGGGGGCACTGAAGCTTTCTTT	TRBV29-1	-	-	TRBJ1-1
CASSEGTPGEKLFF	TGTGCCAGCAGTGAGGGGACGCCAGGGGAAAAACTGTTTTTT	TRBV25-1	-	-	TRBJ1-4
CASRKEGVNTEAFF	TGTGCCAGCAGGAAAGAAGGGGTGAACACTGAAGCTTTCTTT	TRBV7-8	-	-	TRBJ1-1
CASSLNGERYTEAFF	TGTGCCAGCAGCTTAAATGGGGAGAGGTACACTGAAGCTTTCTTT	TRBV7-3	-	-	TRBJ1-1
CASALGQGDYGYTF	TGTGCCAGCGCTCTGGGACAGGGGGACTATGGCTACACCTTC	TRBV28	TRBD1	-	TRBJ1-2
CAISETADLNTEAFF	TGTGCCATCAGTGAGACCGCAGACCTGAACACTGAAGCTTTCTTT	TRBV10-3	-	-	TRBJ1-1
CASRTAGAETQYF	TGTGCCAGTAGGACGGCAGGAGCAGAGACCCAGTACTTC	TRBV19	-	-	TRBJ2-5
CASSEHGEDSPLHF	TGTGCCAGCAGTGAGCACGGCGAAGATTCACCCCTCCACTTT	TRBV28	-	-	TRBJ1-6
CASTRSSYNSPLHF	TGTGCCAGCACCAGGAGCTCCTATAATTCACCCCTCCACTTT	TRBV6-5	-	-	TRBJ1-6
CASSRTVPKEQYF	TGTGCCAGCAGCCGCACAGTCCCAAAGGAGCAGTACTTC	TRBV3-1/TRBV3-2	-	-	TRBJ2-7
CASSRPDSEIQETQYF	TGCGCCAGCAGCCGGCCGGACAGTGAAATACAAGAGACCCAGTACTTC	TRBV5-1	-	-	TRBJ2-5
CASSPVGNTEAFF	TGTGCCAGCAGCCCTGTGGGGAACACTGAAGCTTTCTTT	TRBV11-2	-	-	TRBJ1-1
CAISAVNYGYTF	TGTGCCATCAGTGCGGTAAACTATGGCTACACCTTC	TRBV10-3	-	-	TRBJ1-2
CASSLVAGGPGQETQYF	TGTGCCAGCAGCTTGGTCGCGGGAGGGCCAGGGCAAGAGACCCAGTACTTC	TRBV5-5	TRBD2	-	TRBJ2-5
CAWSVWGSGNTIYF	TGTGCCTGGAGTGTGTGGGGCTCTGGAAACACCATATATTTT	TRBV30	-	-	TRBJ1-3
CASSGGTGSYNSPLHF	TGCGCCAGCAGCGGGGGGACAGGATCCTATAATTCACCCCTCCACTTT	TRBV5-1	TRBD1	-	TRBJ1-6
CASTWDRGGTEAFF	TGCGCCAGCACTTGGGACAGGGGAGGGACTGAAGCTTTCTTT	TRBV10-2	TRBD1	-	TRBJ1-1
CASSVSGKGGTDTQYF	TGTGCCAGCAGCGTATCCGGGAAGGGGGGTACAGATACGCAGTATTTT	TRBV9	-	-	TRBJ2-3
CASSESLGGEQFF	TGTGCCAGCAGTGAGTCACTAGGGGGTGAGCAGTTCTTC	TRBV6-4	-	few	TRBJ2-1
CASSVSNYNNEQFF	TGTGCCAGCAGCGTATCGAACTACAACAATGAGCAGTTCTTC	TRBV9	-	-	TRBJ2-1
CASSQTGMGAEAFF	TGTGCCAGCAGCCAAACAGGGATGGGAGCTGAAGCTTTCTTT	TRBV14	-	-	TRBJ1-1